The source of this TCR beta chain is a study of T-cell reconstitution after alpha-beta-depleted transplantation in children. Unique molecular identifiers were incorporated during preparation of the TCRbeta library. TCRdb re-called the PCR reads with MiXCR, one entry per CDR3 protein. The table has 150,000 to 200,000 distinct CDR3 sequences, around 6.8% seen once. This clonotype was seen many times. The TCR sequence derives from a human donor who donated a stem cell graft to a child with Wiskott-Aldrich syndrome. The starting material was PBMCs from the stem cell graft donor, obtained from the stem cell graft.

The CDR3 loop reads CATSDPGQPFYEQYF. In nucleotides, the CDR3 is TGTGCCACCAGTGACCCGGGACAGCCTTTCTACGAGCAGTACTTC. V gene TRBV24-1 combines with J gene TRBJ2-7; TRBD1 matches 7 bases. This CDR3 comprises 15 residues. After removal of 4 bases from V and 3 bases from J, the junction contained 8 bases not matched to a gene. Looked up from germline, CDR1 is KGHDR and CDR2 is SFDVKD.